The 2 T cell receptor beta chains given below trace back to one sample, sequenced in a study of cytomegalovirus exposure and HLA in healthy donors. 13 Jbeta primers and 60 Vbeta primers were used for the PCR. Assay used: immunoSEQ multiplex PCR; TCRdb lists only in-frame clones, some missing. The table records 100,000 to 150,000 clones, about 79% of them present only once. Material for sequencing was PBMCs. The receptors derive from a woman between 45 and 65 years old in good health and CMV-seronegative.

The CDR3 loop reads CSAVLRREQFF. CDR3 DNA: TGCAGTGCTGTTCTCCGGCGGGAGCAGTTCTTC. This rearrangement joins TRBV20-1 to TRBJ2-1; D remains ambiguous. Germline lookup yields CDR1 DFQATT and CDR2 SNEGSKA (reference sequence). V was clipped by 5 bases and J by 10 bases, with 12 bases between them. This CDR3 comprises 11 residues.

The chain employs TRBV9 and TRBJ2-7; D is possibly TRBD2 (5 bases). The CDR3 length is 14 residues. The V and J ends lost 4 bases and 2 bases respectively, with 13 bases between them. Looked up from germline, CDR1 is SGDLS and CDR2 is YYNGEE. The CDR3 sequence is CASSFTSSPYEQYF. CDR3 in DNA: TGTGCCAGCAGCTTTACTAGTTCGCCCTACGAGCAGTACTTC.